This TCR beta chain was identified during a study of OX40 agonist ivuxolimab in advanced cancers. Study overall: Hepatocellular carcinoma, melanoma, renal cell or head and neck cancer was diagnosed in the dose-escalation patients. Study conclusions and caveats: The study did not work out the antigen specificity of the expanded peripheral T cells.

Assay used: immunoSEQ multiplex PCR; TCRdb lists only in-frame clones, some missing. Of about 80,000 clones in the sample, around 92% were seen once. Comment on this clone: Its target is not known.

Sequenced here: CD4+ or CD8+ T cells sorted from blood, sampled in a trial of the OX40 agonist ivuxolimab. This receptor was obtained from an adult with an advanced solid tumor such as melanoma, head and neck, liver or kidney cancer.

The CDR3 reads CASRTGAYTEAFF. The DNA for the CDR3 is TGTGCCAGCAGGACAGGAGCCTACACTGAAGCTTTCTTT. The genes are TRBV6-1 and TRBJ1-1; D is perhaps TRBD1 (6 bases). This CDR3 has 13 amino acids. Germline V CDR1 and CDR2: MNHNS, SASEGT. V gave up 6 bases and J gave up 3 bases, with 11 bases separating them.